The T cell receptor beta chain described here comes from a study of blood T cell repertoires in COVID-19. Original handling: Amplified reference gene primers provided the basis for estimating nucleated cell counts. Produced via immunoSEQ multiplex PCR; TCRdb's table is partial and in-frame only. V, J and clone size are those of that table, while D and trimming were read from the DNA. The sample has about 310,000 clones, roughly 91% seen once. CDR3 length: 14 residues. Sequencing used peripheral blood. The chain has TRBV21-1 and TRBJ2-3; the D call in the table, TRBD1, was not verified against the DNA. TRBV21-1 is listed as a pseudogene. The sequence was collected from a man in his fifties with active or convalescent COVID-19. The CDR3 protein is CASSNWQVTDTQYF. In DNA, the CDR3 is TGTGCCAGCAGCAATTGGCAGGTCACAGATACGCAGTATTTT.